The present TCR beta chain was sequenced within a study of CD8 T cells in ankylosing spondylitis. TCRdb redid the calling of the 5' RACE reads with MiXCR, one entry per CDR3 protein. Of 220,000 or so distinct CDR3 sequences listed, 10% are singletons. Ten or more counts support this clonotype. V lost 1 base, J lost 1 base, and 13 bases lay in between. This CDR3 contains 16 residues. Germline-derived CDR1 and CDR2 are MNHNS and SASEGT. The rearrangement links TRBV6-1 to TRBJ2-5, with D maybe TRBD2 (5 bases). The TCR was taken from a male donor with ankylosing spondylitis or in good health (not recorded which). The sample comprised blood, either unsorted or a sorted T cell fraction (not recorded which). CDR3 nucleotide sequence: TGTGCCAGCAGTGAAGGGTTGACGGGATCCCAAGAGACCCAGTACTTC. Translated, it gives CASSEGLTGSQETQYF.